The clone carrying this TCR beta chain turned up a few times. Its target is not known. Libraries were made from TCR beta cDNA, and they carried unique molecular identifiers. TCRdb reprocessed the PCR reads via MiXCR and lists one record per CDR3 protein. The sample lists more than 350,000 distinct CDR3 sequences, 39% occurring once. Germline CDR1 is SQVTM and CDR2 is ANQGSEA. The CDR3 totals 12 residues. Trimming shortened V by 0 bases and J by 8 bases, and 10 bases separated the two germline ends. This sample is part of a study of post-analysis software for immune sequencing data. The study's findings and limits: About 5 TRBV segments, including TRBV5-6, TRBV5-1 and TRBV20-1, were more frequent in patients than controls.

V and J are TRBV29-1 and TRBJ1-2; D possibly corresponds to TRBD1 (5 bases). The TCR was taken from a girl aged 2-9 years with multiple sclerosis. Sample: blood. CDR3 sequence reads: CSVEDRGWGYTF. The CDR3 DNA reads as TGCAGCGTTGAAGACCGGGGCTGGGGCTACACCTTC. The full variable domain, its missing parts supplied by reference TRBV29-1 and TRBJ1-2, is SAVISQKPSRDICQRGTSLTIQCQVDSQVTMMFWYRQQPGQSLTLIATANQGSEATYESGFVIDKFPISRPNLTFSTLTVSNMSPEDSSIYLCSVEDRGWGYTFGSGTRLTVV.